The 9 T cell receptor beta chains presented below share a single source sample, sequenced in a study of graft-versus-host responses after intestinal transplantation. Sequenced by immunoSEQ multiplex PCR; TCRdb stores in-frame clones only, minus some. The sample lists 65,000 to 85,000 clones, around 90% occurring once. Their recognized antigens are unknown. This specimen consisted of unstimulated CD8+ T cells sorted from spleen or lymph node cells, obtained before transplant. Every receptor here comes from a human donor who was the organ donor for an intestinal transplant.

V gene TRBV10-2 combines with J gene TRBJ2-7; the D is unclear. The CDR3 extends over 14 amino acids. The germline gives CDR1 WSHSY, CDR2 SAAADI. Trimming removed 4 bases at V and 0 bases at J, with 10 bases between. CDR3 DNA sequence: TGCGCCAGCAGTGTGCATACAAACTCCTACGAGCAGTACTTC. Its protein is CASSVHTNSYEQYF.

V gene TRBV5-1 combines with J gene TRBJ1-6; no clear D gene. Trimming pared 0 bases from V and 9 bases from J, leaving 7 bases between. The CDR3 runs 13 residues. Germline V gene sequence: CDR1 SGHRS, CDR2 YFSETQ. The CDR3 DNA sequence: TGCGCCAGCAGCTTGGACGGTATTTCACCCCTCCACTTT. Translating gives CASSLDGISPLHF.

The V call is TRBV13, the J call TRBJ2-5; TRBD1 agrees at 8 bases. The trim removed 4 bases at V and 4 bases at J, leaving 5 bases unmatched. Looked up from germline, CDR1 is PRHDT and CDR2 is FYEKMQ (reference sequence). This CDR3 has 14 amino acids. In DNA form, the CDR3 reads TGTGCCAGCAGCTCGGACAGGGTGGGAGAGACCCAGTACTTC. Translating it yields CASSSDRVGETQYF.

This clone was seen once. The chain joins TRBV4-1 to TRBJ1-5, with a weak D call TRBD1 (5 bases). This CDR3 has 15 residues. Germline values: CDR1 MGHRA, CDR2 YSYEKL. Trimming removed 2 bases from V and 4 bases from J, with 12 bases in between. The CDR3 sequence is CASSQNRDPNQPQHF. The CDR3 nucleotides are TGCGCCAGCAGCCAAAACCGGGACCCTAATCAGCCCCAGCATTTT.

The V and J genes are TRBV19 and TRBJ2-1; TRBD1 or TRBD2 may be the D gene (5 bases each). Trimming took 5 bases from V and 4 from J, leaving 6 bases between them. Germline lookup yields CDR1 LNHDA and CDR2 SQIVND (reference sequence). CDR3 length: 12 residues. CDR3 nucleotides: TGTGCCAGTAGTTGGGGGTACAATGAGCAGTTCTTC. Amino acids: CASSWGYNEQFF. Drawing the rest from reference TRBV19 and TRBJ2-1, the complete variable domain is DGGITQSPKYLFRKEGQNVTLSCEQNLNHDAMYWYRQDPGQGLRLIYYSQIVNDFQKGDIAEGYSVSREKKESFPLTVTSAQKNPTAFYLCASSWGYNEQFFGPGTRLTVL.

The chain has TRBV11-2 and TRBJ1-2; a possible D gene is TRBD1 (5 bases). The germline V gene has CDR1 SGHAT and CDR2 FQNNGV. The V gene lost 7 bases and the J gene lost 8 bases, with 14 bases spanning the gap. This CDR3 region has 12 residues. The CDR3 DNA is TGTGCCAGCACCTCAACGGGGGAGGGCTACACCTTC. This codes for CASTSTGEGYTF.

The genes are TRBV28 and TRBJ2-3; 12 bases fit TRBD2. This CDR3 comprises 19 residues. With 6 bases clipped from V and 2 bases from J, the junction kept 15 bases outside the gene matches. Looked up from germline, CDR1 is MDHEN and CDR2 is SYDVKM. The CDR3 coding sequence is TGTGCCAGCAGAACAAGACTAGCGGGGGTCGCTACACACACAGATACGCAGTATTTT. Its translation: CASRTRLAGVATHTDTQYF.

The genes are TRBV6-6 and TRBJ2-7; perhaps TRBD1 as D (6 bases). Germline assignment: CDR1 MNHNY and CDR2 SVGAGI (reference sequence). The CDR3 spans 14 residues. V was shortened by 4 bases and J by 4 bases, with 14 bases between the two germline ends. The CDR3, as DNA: TGTGCCAGCAGTTTACATCAGGGGAGATACGAGCAGTACTTC. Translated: CASSLHQGRYEQYF.

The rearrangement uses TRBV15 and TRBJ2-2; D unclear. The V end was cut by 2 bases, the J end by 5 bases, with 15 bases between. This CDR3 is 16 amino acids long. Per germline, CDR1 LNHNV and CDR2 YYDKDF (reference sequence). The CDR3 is CATSRPLGMWTGELFF. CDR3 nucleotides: TGTGCCACCAGCAGACCTCTGGGAATGTGGACCGGGGAGCTGTTTTTT.